The 19 T cell receptor delta chains below all came from one sample that was sequenced in a study of γδ T cells in repeated Plasmodium falciparum infection. Bulk repertoires came from Vgamma9/Vdelta2+ or Vdelta2-negative gammadelta T cells flow-sorted from PBMC. TCRdb re-called the multiplex PCR reads using CATT. The table records 50,000 to 55,000 delta-chain clones, roughly 1.9% of them present only once. The specimen was gamma-delta T cells from blood. Source of these receptors: a pool of human donors (malaria-infected and uninfected, not separated).

This clone was seen a handful of times. A single base is all that separates this from a far larger clone, so a read error is likely. Other DNA sequences of this sample code for an identical CDR3. CDR3 nucleotides: TGTGCTCTTGGGTCCACTTATCCGCTAGGGGATAAACTCATCTTT. Amino acids: CALGSTYPLGDKLIF. The chain is built from TRDV1 and TRDJ1, with D unclear. The germline CDR1 and CDR2 sequences are TSWWSYY and QGS. This CDR3 is 15 amino acids long. Deletions cut 5 bases from V and 5 bases from J, with 18 bases between.

Turning to this clone: This DNA's translation differs at residue 5 from TCRdb's protein, which comes from a much larger clone; a read error is likely, and the protein shown is translated from the DNA. The chain recombines TRDV1 with TRDJ1; 9 nucleotides match TRDD3. TCRdb lists no J gene, so it was determined here by aligning the DNA to germline. This CDR3 is 24 amino acids long. Germline CDR1 is TSWWSYY and CDR2 is QGS. V was pared by 5 bases and J by 0 bases, with 31 bases of the junction left unmatched. The CDR3 is CALGKPHFSLIWGMRRRYTDKLIF. The CDR3 coding sequence is TGTGCTCTTGGGAAACCCCATTTTTCCCTGATCTGGGGGATGAGGAGGAGGTACACCGATAAACTCATCTTT.

Ten or more counts support this clone. TCRdb attributes to this sequence the protein of a much larger clone, which differs from the DNA translation at residue 14; a read error is likely, and the protein displayed is translated from the DNA. CDR3 protein: CALTLFSQLWGFADLTAQLFF. DNA of the CDR3: TGTGCTCTCACCCTATTTTCCCAACTCTGGGGATTTGCAGATTTGACAGCACAACTCTTCTTT. The chain carries TRDV1 and TRDJ2; the D gene is possibly TRDD3 (6 bases). As TCRdb names no J gene, one was assigned here on the basis of a DNA match to germline. This CDR3 comprises 21 residues. V dropped 9 bases and J dropped 1 base, with 33 bases sitting between them. The V gene's germline CDR1 is TSWWSYY and CDR2 QGS.

Regarding this clone: TCRdb assigns this DNA the protein of a much larger clone, which departs from its translation at residue 17; this likely reflects a read error, and the protein shown comes from translating the DNA. The chain recombines TRDV3 with TRDJ1; 13 nucleotides agree with TRDD3. With 2 bases clipped from V and 0 bases from J, the junction kept 30 bases outside the gene matches. The length of the CDR3 is 24 residues. Germline V lookup: CDR1 TVYSNPD, CDR2 GDNSRS (reference sequence). This CDR3 is CAFVIAPKLSTGGYGPHYTDKLIF. CDR3 DNA: TGTGCCTTTGTCATCGCTCCGAAACTATCTACTGGGGGATACGGGCCTCACTACACCGATAAACTCATCTTT.

On this clone: The DNA is left out, because the CDR3 cannot be placed on it with certainty; the CDR3 is given as TCRdb lists it. The J gene has no call, while the V gene is TRAV29/DV5; the table names TRDD3, a call not compared with the DNA. The germline V gene encodes CDR1 NSMFDY and CDR2 ISSIKDK. The CDR3 has 20 amino acids, counting both end residues. CDR3 region: CSVLLCSKHRGGISTDKLIF.

This clone was seen more than once but under ten times. Since a far larger clone is one base different, this is likely a read error. The same CDR3 also results from other DNA sequences found in this sample. The rearrangement links TRDV3 to TRDJ1; 13 nucleotides line up with TRDD3. The J gene was not available in TCRdb and was assigned here by matching the DNA to germline segments. The CDR3 contains 19 residues. Germline V gene data show CDR1 as TVYSNPD and CDR2 as GDNSRS (reference sequence). V lost 3 bases and J lost 5; bases outside the gene matches: 21. The CDR3 DNA sequence: TGTGCCTTGGGCCCTCCTACGTACTGGGGGATACGGGGACCGGATAAACTCATCTTT. It specifies CALGPPTYWGIRGPDKLIF. Full variable domain (rest looked up from reference TRDV3 and TRDJ1): CDKVTQSSPDQTVASGSEVVLLCTYDTVYSNPDLFWYRIRPDYSFQFVFYGDNSRSEGADFTQGRFSVKHILTQKAFHLVISPVRTEDSATYYCALGPPTYWGIRGPDKLIFGKGTRVTVEP.

Ten or more counts support this clone. A far larger clone is just one base off, so this is likely a read error. Other DNA sequences from this sample encode an identical CDR3 as well. V is TRDV1 and J is TRDJ2, with 12 bases matching TRDD3. The CDR3 is made up of 23 amino acids. The trim removed 6 bases at V and 3 bases at J, leaving 26 bases unmatched. Germline values: CDR1 TSWWSYY, CDR2 QGS. CDR3 coding DNA: TGTGCTCTTGGAAAAAGATTAGGCCTACCGCACTGGGGGATACCGGTTCTGACAGCACAACTCTTCTTT. Its protein is CALGKRLGLPHWGIPVLTAQLFF.

This clone was picked up a small number of times. A far larger clone lies a single base away; this is likely a read error. The sample has other DNA sequences that encode this CDR3 too. The chain is built from TRDV1 and TRDJ1; D remains ambiguous. CDR1 is TSWWSYY, CDR2 QGS, per germline. The CDR3 runs to 13 residues. The V gene lost 2 bases and the J gene lost 5 bases, with 9 bases spanning the gap. DNA of the CDR3: TGTGCTCTTGGGGAAGAGCCCCCGGATAAACTCATCTTT. Its translation: CALGEEPPDKLIF.

About this clone: The TCRdb record carries a much larger clone's protein, which differs from this DNA's translation at residue 11; a read error is the likely cause, and the protein listed here is the DNA translation. The genes are TRDV3 and TRDJ1; 10 nucleotides match TRDD3. Here the J gene was assigned by germline matching of the DNA, as TCRdb has none. Germline assignment: CDR1 TVYSNPD and CDR2 GDNSRS (reference sequence). The V segment lost 4 bases and the J segment 3 bases; nucleotides outside the gene matches: 14. CDR3 length equals 16 residues. CDR3 amino acids: CACVLLGDLYADKLIF. The DNA of the CDR3 is TGTGCCTGTGTTTTACTGGGGGATTTGTACGCCGATAAACTCATCTTT.

In the case of this clone: The protein given by TCRdb reflects a much larger clone and differs at residue 12 from this DNA's translation, likely from a read error; the protein shown is the DNA's translation. The CDR3 DNA follows: TGTGCTCTTGGGGAACTCTCCTGTGTGCGACACCTTCGGGGACTACTGGGGGATCCGCGGTACACCGATAAACTCATCTTT. This translates into CALGELSCVRHLRGLLGDPRYTDKLIF. The J gene is TRDJ1, the V gene TRDV1, with TRDD3 matching 10 bases. In the absence of a J gene in TCRdb, the DNA was matched to germline to assign it here. V shed 0 bases and J 0 bases; nucleotides not matched to a gene: 34. Germline lookup yields CDR1 TSWWSYY and CDR2 QGS. The CDR3 runs to 27 residues.

There are a few counts of this clone. For this DNA, TCRdb reports the protein of a much larger clone, which diverges at residue 17, most likely from a read error; the protein presented here is translated directly from the DNA. The chain recombines TRAV38-2/DV8 with TRDJ1; TRDD2 agrees at 9 bases. TCRdb carries no J gene annotation; the J gene was assigned here by matching the DNA with germline. The germline CDR1 and CDR2 sequences are TSESDYY and QEAYKQQN. V trimming: 2 bases; J trimming: 6 bases; junction bases outside the gene matches: 26. The CDR3 runs 21 residues. The CDR3 is CAYRSYPSYIWWGFSSNKLIF. The CDR3 DNA reads as TGTGCTTATAGGAGTTATCCTTCCTACATTTGGTGGGGATTTAGCAGCAATAAACTCATCTTT.

This clone has a count of ten or more. The V and J genes are TRDV1 and TRDJ1; 8 nucleotides agree with TRDD3. The V and J ends lost 1 base and 2 bases, in that order; junction bases with no gene match: 12. Looked up from germline, CDR1 is TSWWSYY and CDR2 is QGS. The CDR3 covers 18 residues. In nucleotides, the CDR3 is TGTGCTCTTGGGGAACGTTCTCGTACTGGGGGTCTTACCGATAAACTCATCTTT. It codes for CALGERSRTGGLTDKLIF.

There are a few counts of this clone. This likely traces to a read error, being one base from a far larger clone. Within the sample, other DNA sequences also encode this same CDR3. The chain combines TRDV1 with TRDJ1, with 10 positions matching TRDD3. The J gene, left out of TCRdb, was set here by checking the DNA against germline. The germline V gene encodes CDR1 TSWWSYY and CDR2 QGS. With V trimmed by 0 bases and J by 1 base, 29 bases remained unmatched. This CDR3 comprises 25 residues. Here the CDR3 DNA reads TGTGCTCTTGGGGAACTTCTGAGAGGAGCTACTTTACTGGGGGATTACTGGGGGTTCACCGATAAACTCATCTTT. It is translated as CALGELLRGATLLGDYWGFTDKLIF.

As concerns this clone: The TCRdb protein, from a much larger clone, departs from this DNA's translation at residue 3, likely by read error; the protein shown derives from the DNA. This sequence joins TRDV1 and TRDJ1; TRDD3 is a possible D gene (6 bases). TCRdb offers no J gene call, so here the DNA was matched to germline to obtain one. The CDR3 has 20 amino acids. From germline, CDR1 is TSWWSYY and CDR2 QGS. The CDR3 protein is CAFGDSILARLGAFPDKLIF. The CDR3 DNA sequence: TGTGCTTTTGGGGATTCTATCCTCGCTCGACTGGGTGCATTCCCCGATAAACTCATCTTT.

This clone was recorded a few times. The TCRdb protein comes from a much larger clone and disagrees with this DNA's translation at residue 20, likely due to a read error; the protein given here is derived from the DNA. This chain uses TRDV2 with TRDJ1; 7 positions match TRDD2. The J gene is not listed in TCRdb, so it was assigned here from a DNA match to germline. The CDR3 loop spans 23 amino acids. CDR1 is GEAIGNYY and CDR2 is EKD in the germline V gene. For the CDR3, the DNA is TGTGCCTGTGACATGGTCGGATTCCTCCCAAACCTTCCTGCTGGAGCGTACACCGATATACTCATCTTT. Residues: CACDMVGFLPNLPAGAYTDILIF.

This clone was detected a few times. With only one base between it and a far larger clone, this is likely a read error. The sample carries other DNA sequences with the same CDR3. This chain joins TRDV1 and TRDJ1; the match to TRDD2 covers 7 bases. The CDR3 is made up of 21 amino acids. V shed 3 bases, J shed 5 bases, and the junction held 27 bases outside the gene matches. In germline, CDR1 is TSWWSYY, CDR2 QGS. DNA of the CDR3: TGTGCTCTTGGGGATGGGGCCTTCCAGTCCCTCTTTACCCTTCCTGGAGATAAACTCATCTTT. Residues: CALGDGAFQSLFTLPGDKLIF.

Concerning this clone itself: One end of the junction varies from germline; a read error may be responsible. The chain couples TRDV1 to TRDJ1, with TRDD3 matching over 8 bases. The J gene comes from matching the DNA to germline here; TCRdb lacks it. The CDR3 is 22 residues long. Germline V lookup: CDR1 TSWWSYY, CDR2 QGS. The CDR3 here is CSGVPSIPFHSTGGRAQDKLIF. DNA for the CDR3: TGCTCTGGGGTTCCGTCTATTCCCTTCCACAGTACTGGGGGGCGAGCCCAGGATAAACTCATCTTT.

Of note for this clone: This DNA translates differently at residue 3 from the TCRdb protein, which is that of a much larger clone; a read error is likely, and the protein shown is the DNA's own translation. The chain couples TRDV1 to TRDJ1, with D possibly TRDD2 on 7 matching bases. The J gene, not given by TCRdb, was assigned here from a germline match of the nucleotide sequence. CDR1 is TSWWSYY, CDR2 QGS, per germline. The CDR3 totals 21 residues. The CDR3 region is CAHGRLLPLLGIPMYTDKLIF. Written as DNA, the CDR3 is TGTGCTCATGGGCGTCTCCTTCCTTTATTGGGGATCCCCATGTACACCGATAAACTCATCTTT.

As regards this clone: A read error likely explains why the TCRdb protein, taken from a much larger clone, differs from this DNA's translation at residue 3; the protein shown is translated from the DNA. V usage is TRDV2 and J usage is TRDJ1, with 8 bases fitting TRDD3. TCRdb leaves out the J gene; it was filled in here by matching the DNA to germline. In germline, CDR1 is GEAIGNYY, CDR2 EKD. The CDR3 covers 17 residues. The CDR3 coding sequence is TGTGCCCGTGACACTGTGACGGGGGATAAGAAGGAGGATAAACTCATCTTT. As protein: CARDTVTGDKKEDKLIF.